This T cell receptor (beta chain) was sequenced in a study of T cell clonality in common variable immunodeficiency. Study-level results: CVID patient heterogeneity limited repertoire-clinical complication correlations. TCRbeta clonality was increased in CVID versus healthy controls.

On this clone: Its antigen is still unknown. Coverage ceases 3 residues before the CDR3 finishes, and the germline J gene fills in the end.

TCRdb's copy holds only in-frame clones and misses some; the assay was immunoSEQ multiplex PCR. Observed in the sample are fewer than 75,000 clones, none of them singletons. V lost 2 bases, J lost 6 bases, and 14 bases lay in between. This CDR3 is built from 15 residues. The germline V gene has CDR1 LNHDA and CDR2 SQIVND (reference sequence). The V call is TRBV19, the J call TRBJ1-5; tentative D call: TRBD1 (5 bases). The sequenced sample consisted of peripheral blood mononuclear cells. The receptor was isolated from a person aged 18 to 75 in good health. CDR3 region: CASSIWDFPRQPQHF. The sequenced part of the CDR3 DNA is TGTGCCAGTAGTATATGGGACTTTCCCCGTCAGCCC.